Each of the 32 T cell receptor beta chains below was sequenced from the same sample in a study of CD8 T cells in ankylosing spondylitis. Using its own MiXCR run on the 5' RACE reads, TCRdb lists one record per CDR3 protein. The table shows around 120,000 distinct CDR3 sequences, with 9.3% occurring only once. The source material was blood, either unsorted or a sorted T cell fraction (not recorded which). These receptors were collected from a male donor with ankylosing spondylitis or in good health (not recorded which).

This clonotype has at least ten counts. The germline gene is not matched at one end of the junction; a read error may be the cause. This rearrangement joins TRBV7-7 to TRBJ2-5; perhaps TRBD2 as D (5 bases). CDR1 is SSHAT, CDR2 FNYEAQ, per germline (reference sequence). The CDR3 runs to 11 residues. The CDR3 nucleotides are TGTGCTAGCAGCTCGGGGGAGACCCAGTACTTC. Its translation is CASSSGETQYF.

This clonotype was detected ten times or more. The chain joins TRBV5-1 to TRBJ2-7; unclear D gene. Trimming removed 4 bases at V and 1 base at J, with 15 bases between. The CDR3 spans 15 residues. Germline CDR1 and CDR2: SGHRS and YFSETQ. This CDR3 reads CASSPPGLRSYEQYF. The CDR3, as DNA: TGCGCCAGCAGCCCCCCTGGGCTACGGTCCTACGAGCAGTACTTC.

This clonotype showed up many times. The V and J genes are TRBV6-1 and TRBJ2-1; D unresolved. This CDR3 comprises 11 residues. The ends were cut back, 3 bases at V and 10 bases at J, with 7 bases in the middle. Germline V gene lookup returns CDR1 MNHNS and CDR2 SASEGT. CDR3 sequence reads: CASSDLGEQFF. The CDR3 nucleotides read TGTGCCAGCAGTGATCTAGGGGAGCAGTTCTTC.

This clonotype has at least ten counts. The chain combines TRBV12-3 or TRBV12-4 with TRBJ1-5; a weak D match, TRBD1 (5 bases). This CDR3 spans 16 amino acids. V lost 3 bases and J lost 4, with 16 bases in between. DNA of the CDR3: TGTGCCAGCAGTTTTAACCGTCAGGGACGTAATCAGCCCCAGCATTTT. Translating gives CASSFNRQGRNQPQHF.

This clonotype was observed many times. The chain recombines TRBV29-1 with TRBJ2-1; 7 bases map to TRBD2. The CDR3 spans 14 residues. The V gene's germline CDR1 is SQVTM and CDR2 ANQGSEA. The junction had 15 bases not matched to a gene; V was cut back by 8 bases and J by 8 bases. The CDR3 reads CSIPASGKWYEQFF. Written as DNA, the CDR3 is TGCAGCATCCCGGCTAGCGGAAAGTGGTATGAGCAGTTCTTC.

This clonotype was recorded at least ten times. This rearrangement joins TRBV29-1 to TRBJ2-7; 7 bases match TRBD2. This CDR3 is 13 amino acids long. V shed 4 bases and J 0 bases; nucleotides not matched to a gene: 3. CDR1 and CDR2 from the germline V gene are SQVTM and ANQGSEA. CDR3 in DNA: TGCAGCGTTGGGCGGGAGCTCTCCTACGAGCAGTACTTC. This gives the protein CSVGRELSYEQYF.

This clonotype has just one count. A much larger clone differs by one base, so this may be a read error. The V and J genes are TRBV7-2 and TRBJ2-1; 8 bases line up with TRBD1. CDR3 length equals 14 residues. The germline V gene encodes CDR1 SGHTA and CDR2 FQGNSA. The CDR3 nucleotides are TGTGCCAGCAGCGCCAACAGGGGGAACAATGCGCAGTTCTTC. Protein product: CASSANRGNNAQFF.

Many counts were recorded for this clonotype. CDR3 protein: CASADRGRTDTQYF. In DNA form, the CDR3 reads TGTGCCAGCGCGGACCGGGGGCGGACAGATACGCAGTATTTT. The genes are TRBV7-3 and TRBJ2-3; either TRBD1 or TRBD2 may fit D (6 bases each). The V end was cut by 8 bases, the J end by 3 bases, with 15 bases between. The CDR3 length is 14 residues. The germline V gene encodes CDR1 SGHTA and CDR2 FQGTGA.

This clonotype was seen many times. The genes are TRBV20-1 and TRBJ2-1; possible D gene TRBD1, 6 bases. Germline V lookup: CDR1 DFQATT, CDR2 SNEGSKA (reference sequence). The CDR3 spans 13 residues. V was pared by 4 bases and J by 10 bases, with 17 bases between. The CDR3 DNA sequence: TGCAGTGCTACAGGGGCGAACCCTCTCGAGCAGTTCTTC. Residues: CSATGANPLEQFF.

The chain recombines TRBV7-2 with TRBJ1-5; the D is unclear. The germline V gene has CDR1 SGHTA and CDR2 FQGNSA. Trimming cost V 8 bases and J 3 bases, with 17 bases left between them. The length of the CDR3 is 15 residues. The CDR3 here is CASRPPGGNNQPQHF. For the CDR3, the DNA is TGTGCCAGCCGTCCTCCGGGCGGAAACAATCAGCCCCAGCATTTT.

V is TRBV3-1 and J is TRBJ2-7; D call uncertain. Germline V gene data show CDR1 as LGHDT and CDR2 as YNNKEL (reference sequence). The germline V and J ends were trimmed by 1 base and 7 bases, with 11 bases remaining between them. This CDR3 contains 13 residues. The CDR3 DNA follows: TGTGCCAGCAGCCAAGGCTTAAGTTCAGAGCAGTACTTC. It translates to CASSQGLSSEQYF.

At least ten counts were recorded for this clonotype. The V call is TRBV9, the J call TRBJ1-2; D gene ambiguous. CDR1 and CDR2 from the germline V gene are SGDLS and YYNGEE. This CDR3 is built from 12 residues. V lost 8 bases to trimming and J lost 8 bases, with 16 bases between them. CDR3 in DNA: TGTGCCAGTCAAGGACGATCCCGGGGCTACACCTTC. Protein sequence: CASQGRSRGYTF.

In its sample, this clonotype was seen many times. For the CDR3, the DNA is TGTGCCACCCAACGGGGGGTATCGGATGTCGGGGAGCTGTTTTTT. It yields the protein CATQRGVSDVGELFF. V usage is TRBV7-2 and J usage is TRBJ2-2; 7 bases fit TRBD2. Germline V lookup: CDR1 SGHTA, CDR2 FQGNSA. The CDR3 sequence is 15 residues long. The V gene end was trimmed by 10 bases and the J gene end by 7 bases; junction bases not matched to a gene: 15.

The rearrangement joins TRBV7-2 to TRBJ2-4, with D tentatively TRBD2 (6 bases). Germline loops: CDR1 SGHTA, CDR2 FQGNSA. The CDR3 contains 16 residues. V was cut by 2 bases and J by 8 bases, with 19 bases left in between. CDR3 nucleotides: TGTGCCAGCAGCTTAAGATCTGTAAACGGGAGAGACATTCAGTACTTC. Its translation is CASSLRSVNGRDIQYF.

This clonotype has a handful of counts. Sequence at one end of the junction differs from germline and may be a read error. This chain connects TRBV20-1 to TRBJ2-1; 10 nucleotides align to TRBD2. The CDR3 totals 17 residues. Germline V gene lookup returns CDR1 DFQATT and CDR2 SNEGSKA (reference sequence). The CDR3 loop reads CCARDPRSGRAIDEQFF. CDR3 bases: TGCTGTGCTAGAGACCCCCGCAGCGGGAGGGCCATTGATGAGCAGTTCTTC.

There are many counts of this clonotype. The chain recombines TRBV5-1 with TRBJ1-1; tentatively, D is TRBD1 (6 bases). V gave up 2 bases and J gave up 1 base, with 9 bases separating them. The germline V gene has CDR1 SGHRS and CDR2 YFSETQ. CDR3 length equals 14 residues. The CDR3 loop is CASSFAGENTEAFF. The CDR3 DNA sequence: TGCGCCAGCAGCTTTGCAGGGGAGAACACTGAAGCTTTCTTT.

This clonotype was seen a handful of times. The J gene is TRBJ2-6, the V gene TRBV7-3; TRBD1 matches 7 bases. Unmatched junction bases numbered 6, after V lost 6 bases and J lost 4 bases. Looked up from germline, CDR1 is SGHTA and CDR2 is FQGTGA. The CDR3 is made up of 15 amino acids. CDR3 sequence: CASRIGGAGANVLTF. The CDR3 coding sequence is TGTGCCAGCAGGATAGGGGGCGCGGGGGCCAACGTCCTGACTTTC.

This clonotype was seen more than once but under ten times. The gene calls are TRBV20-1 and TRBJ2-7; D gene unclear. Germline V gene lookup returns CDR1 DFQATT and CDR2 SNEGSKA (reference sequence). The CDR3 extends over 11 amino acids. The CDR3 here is CSSELSYEQYF. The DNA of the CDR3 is TGCAGCAGTGAACTATCCTACGAGCAGTACTTC.

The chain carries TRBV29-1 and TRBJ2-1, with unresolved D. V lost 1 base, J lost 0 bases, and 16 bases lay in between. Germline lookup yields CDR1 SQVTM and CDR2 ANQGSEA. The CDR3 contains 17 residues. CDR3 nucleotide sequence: TGCAGCGTTGAAGGTGGATCCGAATACGCCTCCTACAATGAGCAGTTCTTC. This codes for CSVEGGSEYASYNEQFF.

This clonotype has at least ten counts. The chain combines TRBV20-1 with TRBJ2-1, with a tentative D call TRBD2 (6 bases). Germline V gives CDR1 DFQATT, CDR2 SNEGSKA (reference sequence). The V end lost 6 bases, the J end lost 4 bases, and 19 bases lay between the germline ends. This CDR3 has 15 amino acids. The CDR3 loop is CSASEVLSGYNEQFF. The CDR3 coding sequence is TGCAGTGCAAGCGAAGTTCTTAGCGGATACAATGAGCAGTTCTTC.

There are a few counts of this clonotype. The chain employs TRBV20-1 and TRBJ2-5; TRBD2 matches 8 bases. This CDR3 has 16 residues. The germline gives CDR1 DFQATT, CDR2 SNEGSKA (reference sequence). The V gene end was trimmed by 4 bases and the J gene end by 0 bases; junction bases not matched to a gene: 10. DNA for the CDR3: TGCAGTGCTACCCCCACAGCGGGAGTGGACCAAGAGACCCAGTACTTC. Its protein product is CSATPTAGVDQETQYF.

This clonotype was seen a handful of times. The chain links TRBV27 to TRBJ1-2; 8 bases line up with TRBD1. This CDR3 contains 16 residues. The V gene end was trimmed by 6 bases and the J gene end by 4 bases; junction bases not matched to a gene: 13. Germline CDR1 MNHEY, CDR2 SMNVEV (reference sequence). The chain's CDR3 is CASSPFLFRGLYGYTF. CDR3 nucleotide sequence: TGTGCCAGCAGCCCCTTCCTTTTCAGGGGGCTCTATGGCTACACCTTC.

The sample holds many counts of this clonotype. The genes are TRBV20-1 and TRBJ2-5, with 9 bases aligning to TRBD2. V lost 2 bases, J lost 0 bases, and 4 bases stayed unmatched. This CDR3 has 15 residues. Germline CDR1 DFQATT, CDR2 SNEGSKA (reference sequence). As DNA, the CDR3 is TGCAGTGCTAGATTTCGACTAGCGGACCAAGAGACCCAGTACTTC. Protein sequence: CSARFRLADQETQYF.

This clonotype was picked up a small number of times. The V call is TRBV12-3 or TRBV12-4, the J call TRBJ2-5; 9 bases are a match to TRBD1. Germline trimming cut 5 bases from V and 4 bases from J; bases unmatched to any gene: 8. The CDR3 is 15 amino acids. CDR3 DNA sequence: TGTGCCAGCAGTCGTAGACAGGGGGTGGGAGAGACCCAGTACTTC. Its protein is CASSRRQGVGETQYF.

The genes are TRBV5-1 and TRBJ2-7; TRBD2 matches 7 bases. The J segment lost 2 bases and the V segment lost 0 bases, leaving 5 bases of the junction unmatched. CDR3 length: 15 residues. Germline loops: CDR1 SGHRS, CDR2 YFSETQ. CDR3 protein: CASSLDTSATYEQYF. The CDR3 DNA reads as TGCGCCAGCAGCTTGGATACTAGCGCTACCTACGAGCAGTACTTC. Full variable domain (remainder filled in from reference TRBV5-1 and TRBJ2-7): KAGVTQTPRYLIKTRGQQVTLSCSPISGHRSVSWYQQTPGQGLQFLFEYFSETQRNKGNFPGRFSGRQFSNSRSEMNVSTLELGDSALYLCASSLDTSATYEQYFGPGTRLTVT.

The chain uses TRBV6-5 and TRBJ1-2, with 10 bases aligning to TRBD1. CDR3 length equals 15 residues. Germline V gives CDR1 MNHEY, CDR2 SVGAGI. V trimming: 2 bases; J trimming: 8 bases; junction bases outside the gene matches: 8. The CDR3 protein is CASSYTGQGMGGYTF. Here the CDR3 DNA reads TGTGCCAGCAGTTACACGGGACAGGGGATGGGAGGCTACACCTTC.

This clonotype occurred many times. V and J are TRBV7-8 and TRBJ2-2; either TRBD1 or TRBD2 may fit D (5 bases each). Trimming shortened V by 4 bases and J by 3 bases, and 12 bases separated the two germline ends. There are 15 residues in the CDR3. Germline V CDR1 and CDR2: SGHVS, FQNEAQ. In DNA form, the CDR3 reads TGTGCCAGCAGCTCCGGGACCACGTACACCGGGGAGCTGTTTTTT. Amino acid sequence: CASSSGTTYTGELFF.

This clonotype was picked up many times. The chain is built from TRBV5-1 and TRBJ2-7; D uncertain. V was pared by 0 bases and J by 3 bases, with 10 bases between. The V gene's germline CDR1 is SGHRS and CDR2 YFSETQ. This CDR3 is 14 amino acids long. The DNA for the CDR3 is TGCGCCAGCAGCTTGGCCTGGACCAACTACGAGCAGTACTTC. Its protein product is CASSLAWTNYEQYF.

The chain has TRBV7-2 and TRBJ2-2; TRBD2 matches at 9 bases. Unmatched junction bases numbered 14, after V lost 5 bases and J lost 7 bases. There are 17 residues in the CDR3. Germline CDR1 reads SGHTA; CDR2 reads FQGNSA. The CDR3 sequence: CASSQRVASGAGGELFF. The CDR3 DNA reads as TGTGCCAGCAGCCAGAGGGTTGCTAGCGGGGCCGGCGGGGAGCTGTTTTTT.

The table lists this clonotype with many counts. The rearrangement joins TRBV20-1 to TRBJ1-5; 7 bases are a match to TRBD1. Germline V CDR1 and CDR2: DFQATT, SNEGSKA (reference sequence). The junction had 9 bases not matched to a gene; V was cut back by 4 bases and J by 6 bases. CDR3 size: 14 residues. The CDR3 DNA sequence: TGCAGTGCTAAAGGGAGGGGGCCTGGTCAGCCCCAGCATTTT. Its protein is CSAKGRGPGQPQHF.

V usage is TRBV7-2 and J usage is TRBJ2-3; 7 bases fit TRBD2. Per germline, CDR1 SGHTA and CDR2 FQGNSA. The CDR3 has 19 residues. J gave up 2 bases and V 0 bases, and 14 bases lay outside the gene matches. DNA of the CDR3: TGTGCCAGCAGCTTAGCGGGAGGGGCCGGCTTTAGATACACAGATACGCAGTATTTT. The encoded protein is CASSLAGGAGFRYTDTQYF.

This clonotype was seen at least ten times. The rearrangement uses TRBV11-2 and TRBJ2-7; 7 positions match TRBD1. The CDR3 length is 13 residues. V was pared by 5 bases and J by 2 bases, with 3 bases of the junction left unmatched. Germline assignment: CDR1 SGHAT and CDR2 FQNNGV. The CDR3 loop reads CASSRGGPYEQYF. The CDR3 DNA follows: TGTGCCAGCAGCAGAGGGGGCCCCTACGAGCAGTACTTC.